The clone carrying this T cell receptor beta chain was found a few times. Its specificity is unknown. The ends were cut back, 4 bases at V and 2 bases at J, with 16 bases in the middle. The germline gives CDR1 SGDLS, CDR2 YYNGEE. The CDR3 is 16 residues long. The record originates from a study of post-analysis software for immune sequencing data. About the study: Clinical courses comprised relapsing-remitting, secondary progressive and progressive-relapsing multiple sclerosis.

Broader study findings: The five TRBV segments detected at higher frequency in patients than in controls included TRBV5-6, TRBV5-1 and TRBV20-1.

Prepared TCR beta cDNA libraries contained unique molecular identifiers. Input populations of about 0.85 to 11 million T cells gave rise to around 480,000 cDNA molecules. TCRdb analysed the PCR reads with MiXCR anew, one entry per CDR3 protein. The sample shows some 700,000 distinct CDR3 sequences, roughly three fifths of them seen only once. The sample was blood. This rearrangement joins TRBV9 to TRBJ2-1; D possibly corresponds to TRBD2 (7 bases). This TCR derives from a girl aged 2-10 years with multiple sclerosis. The CDR3 sequence is CASSPRGGVAYNEQFF. CDR3 DNA sequence: TGTGCCAGCAGCCCTAGGGGGGGCGTCGCCTACAATGAGCAGTTCTTC.